Sequencing of this T cell receptor (beta chain) was carried out in a study of regulatory dendritic cells for organ transplantation. Generated by immunoSEQ multiplex PCR, the TCRdb table keeps only in-frame clones and is missing some. The repertoire holds 8,500 to 13,000 clones, around two thirds seen once, with approximately 20% in the top ten. The germline gives CDR1 SGHTA, CDR2 FQGNSA. Losses at the gene ends were 4 bases for V and 7 bases for J; bases not matched to a gene: 9. CDR3 length: 16 residues. Sequences were obtained from memory CD8+ T cells from blood. The sample's subset: CD45RO+ memory T cells. The chain is built from TRBV7-2 and TRBJ2-1; TRBD1 agrees at 11 bases. The clonotype was recovered from a human donor in good health. The CDR3 here is CASSSSRDRGLNEQFF. The DNA for the CDR3 is TGTGCCAGCAGCTCGAGTCGGGACAGGGGGTTGAATGAGCAGTTCTTC.